The T cell receptor (beta chain) under discussion was sequenced for a study of shared clonotypes between healthy human individuals. Sequencing used immunoSEQ multiplex PCR; TCRdb keeps in-frame clones, though not all of them. The table includes 2 million to 2.5 million clones, 90% to 97% detected once. Trimming took off 7 bases at V and 4 bases at J, with 14 bases between the two ends. Germline V gene data show CDR1 as SGHTA and CDR2 as FQGNSA. This CDR3 region has 14 residues. Sequencing was carried out using naive CD4+ T cells sorted from blood. Described subset: CD45RA+ positively selected. V gene TRBV7-2 combines with J gene TRBJ2-1; the D is unclear. The source is a young man in good health. The CDR3 loop reads CASNPGLSYNEQFF. The CDR3 nucleotides read TGTGCCAGCAACCCGGGTTTGTCGTACAATGAGCAGTTCTTC. The full variable domain, its missing parts supplied by reference TRBV7-2 and TRBJ2-1, is GAGVSQSPSNKVTEKGKDVELRCDPISGHTALYWYRQSLGQGLEFLIYFQGNSAPDKSGLPSDRFSAERTGGSVSTLTIQRTQQEDSAVYLCASNPGLSYNEQFFGPGTRLTVL.